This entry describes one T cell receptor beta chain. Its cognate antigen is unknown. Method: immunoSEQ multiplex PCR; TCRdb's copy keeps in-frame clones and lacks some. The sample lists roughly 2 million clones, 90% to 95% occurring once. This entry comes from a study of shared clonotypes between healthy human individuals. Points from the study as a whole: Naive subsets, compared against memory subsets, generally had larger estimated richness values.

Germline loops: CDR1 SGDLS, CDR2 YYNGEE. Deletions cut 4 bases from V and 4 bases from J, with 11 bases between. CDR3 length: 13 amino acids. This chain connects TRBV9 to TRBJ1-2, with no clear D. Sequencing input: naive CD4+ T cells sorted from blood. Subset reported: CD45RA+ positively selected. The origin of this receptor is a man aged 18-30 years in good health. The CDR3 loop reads CASSPRGPYGYTF. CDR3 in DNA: TGTGCCAGCAGCCCCCGAGGGCCCTATGGCTACACCTTC.